This T cell receptor (beta chain) was found in a study of T cells in localized non-small cell lung cancer (dated by TCRdb to about 2020). About the study as a whole: Comparing tumors with uninvolved tumor-adjacent lungs, the study looked at the T cell repertoires of approximately 240 patients with early-stage NSCLC. The cohort comprised 200 to 300 treatment-naïve NSCLC patients with resected, localized lung tumors. The mean age of the NSCLC patients was about 62 years, with 120 to 150 men and around 99 women. Findings and caveats that apply to the study as a whole: Higher blood T cell density associated with longer overall survival, while higher adjacent-lung clonality associated with shorter survival. Because of the exploratory design, TCR variables were selected using unadjusted p-values without false-discovery rate correction. A median of approximately 62 of the top 100 tumor clones turned up in the paired uninvolved adjacent lung, and fewer than 35 of those clones also ranked among the top 100 of that same adjacent lung. Multi-region tumor sequencing was not performed, so intratumor heterogeneity could not be excluded. Uninvolved tumor-adjacent lung showed the highest T cell clonality, higher than tumor, which suggests more focused antigenic responses in the uninvolved tumor-adjacent lung.

Comment on this clone: Its antigen remains unidentified. No much larger clone exists at a distance of one base, and base qualities are not known.

Taken from cysteine to phenylalanine, the CDR3 has 15 residues. The entry retains the CDR3 DNA only, 45 bases that are in frame from base 1. Ends trimmed: V by 5 bases, J by 0 bases; bases unmatched to a gene: 5. Sequences MNHGY (CDR1) and SAAAGT (CDR2) are obtained from the germline V gene. TCR beta CDR3 regions were sequenced from DNA using the immunoSEQ Assay. The authors' pipeline ran thus. T cell density was computed as TCR beta template counts normalized to usable DNA estimated by amplifying housekeeping genes. Richness was estimated using the preseqR package, with extrapolation to 400,000 templates for PBMC samples and to 120,000 templates for tissue samples. Clonality was defined by subtracting Pielou's evenness from one. Tissue-enriched TCRs were identified by differential abundance testing using productive amino-acid clonotypes, minimum total count 5 and alpha 0.1. The Jaccard Index and the Morisita Overlap Index were used to measure how much the repertoires overlapped between compartments. GLIPH grouped TCR beta CDR3s together with public tetramer-defined viral CDR3s, and a viral motif had to include at least three viral sequences and also show V-gene enrichment. This immuneACCESS table, as held by TCRdb, lists in-frame sequences with V and J called but not all clones. Of the missing ones, under half trace to an unresolved V gene in checked studies; the others have no known cause. Clone size and V and J calls were adopted from that table, with D and trimming inferred from the DNA. Here the sample has about 1,600 clones; around a quarter occur a single time. Around 21% of the sample is taken by the ten largest.

Uninvolved adjacent lung was sampled at least 2 cm away from the tumor margin, and two independent pathologists confirmed that the tissue had no atypia. At diagnosis, peripheral blood, uninvolved tumor-adjacent lung and tumor were collected and stored as a combination of fresh-frozen and FFPE material. The source material was normal lung tissue next to the tumor, sampled before any cancer treatment. The TCR comes from a male donor aged 60 or over with stage II lung adenocarcinoma. This chain is built from TRBV6-8 and TRBJ1-1, with TRBD1 identical over 8 junction bases. In nucleotide form, the sequence is TGTGCCAGCAGTCCCCGACAGGGGATGAACACTGAAGCTTTCTTT. It encodes CASSPRQGMNTEAFF.